The 27 T cell receptor beta chains presented below share a single source sample, sequenced in a study of beta chain features in type 1 diabetes. Findings of the study overall: TCRB CDR3s from Type 1 diabetes patients were moderately but significantly shorter in all four CD4+ subsets.

TCRB transcripts that were expressed got sequenced, as all of the isolated RNA had been reverse transcribed. Profiling relied on immunoSEQ multiplex PCR, and the TCRdb table lists in-frame clones only, not all of them. The table lists 200,000 to 300,000 clones, roughly 21% of them singletons. Their antigen targets remain unknown. The sequenced material came from naive CD4+ T cells from blood. These receptors all come from a woman in her 40s with type 1 diabetes.

CDR3 DNA: TGTGCCTCCTCGTGGCAGGTTAGGGAGACCCAGTACTTC. Translating gives CASSWQVRETQYF. V and J are TRBV30 and TRBJ2-5; D is unclear. Trimming stripped 7 bases from V and 5 bases from J, with 17 bases between. CDR1 is GTSNPN, CDR2 SVGIG, per germline (reference sequence). CDR3 length: 13 residues.

The chain couples TRBV18 to TRBJ2-7; TRBD2 agrees at 13 bases. Germline V gene lookup returns CDR1 KGHSH and CDR2 LQKENI. CDR3 length: 16 residues. V lost 0 bases, J lost 2 bases, and 1 base stayed unmatched. CDR3 coding DNA: TGTGCCAGCTCACCACCCGGACTAGCGGGGGCCTACGAGCAGTACTTC. This encodes CASSPPGLAGAYEQYF.

The rearrangement joins TRBV2 to TRBJ1-5; 8 bases are a match to TRBD1. The CDR3 is 15 residues long. V lost 5 bases and J lost 4; bases outside the gene matches: 7. The germline gives CDR1 SNHLY, CDR2 FYNNEI. The CDR3 is CASSLQGADNQPQHF. The CDR3 DNA reads TGTGCCAGCAGTCTCCAGGGGGCCGATAATCAGCCCCAGCATTTT.

The chain links TRBV5-1 to TRBJ2-3, with a possible D match to TRBD2 (5 bases). The CDR3 is 17 residues long. Trimming pared 0 bases from V and 7 bases from J, leaving 21 bases between. In germline, CDR1 is SGHRS, CDR2 YFSETQ. This CDR3 reads CASSLGTRTLSSNTQYF. CDR3 sequence (DNA): TGCGCCAGCAGCTTGGGGACTCGTACCTTGTCCTCAAATACGCAGTATTTT.

On this clone: The junction does not match germline at one end; this may be a read error. The chain uses TRBV25-1 and TRBJ1-2; a possible D gene is TRBD1 (6 bases). The germline V gene encodes CDR1 MGHDK and CDR2 SYGVNS. The CDR3 covers 14 residues. Here the CDR3 DNA reads TGTGCCAGCAGTGCCCTAACCCTAACGGGGACACTTGAATTC. It codes for CASSALTLTGTLEF.

This sequence joins TRBV25-1 and TRBJ1-1; D might be TRBD1 (5 bases). Germline V gene sequence: CDR1 MGHDK, CDR2 SYGVNS. V was clipped by 6 bases and J by 6 bases, with 14 bases between them. This CDR3 is 13 amino acids long. In nucleotides, the CDR3 is TGTGCCAGCAGACAGGAACCGAGCCCTGAAGCTTTCTTT. Translating gives CASRQEPSPEAFF.

The rearrangement links TRBV30 to TRBJ2-7; 9 bases are shared with TRBD1. The CDR3 is made up of 14 amino acids. The germline V gene has CDR1 GTSNPN and CDR2 SVGIG (reference sequence). Trimming removed 1 base from V and 3 bases from J; junction bases left unmatched: 4. The CDR3 is CAWSGDRENYEQYF. The CDR3 bases are TGTGCCTGGAGTGGGGACAGGGAAAACTACGAGCAGTACTTC.

V is TRBV30 and J is TRBJ1-1; D is uncertain. The CDR3 contains 13 residues. V lost 4 bases, J lost 2 bases, and 11 bases lay in between. The germline V gene has CDR1 GTSNPN and CDR2 SVGIG (reference sequence). In DNA, the CDR3 is TGTGCCTGGACCGAGGAGTTAAACACTGAAGCTTTCTTT. This encodes CAWTEELNTEAFF.

The rearrangement joins TRBV5-4 to TRBJ1-1, with D hard to call. CDR1 and CDR2 from the germline V gene are SGHNT and YYREEE (reference sequence). The CDR3 loop spans 12 amino acids. V was clipped by 2 bases and J by 6 bases, with 8 bases between them. CDR3 in DNA: TGTGCCAGCAGCTTCGGGAAAGCTGAAGCTTTCTTT. This translates into CASSFGKAEAFF.

In this sample, this clone turned up a few times. The gene calls are TRBV4-1 and TRBJ1-6, with no clear D. Germline CDR1 reads MGHRA; CDR2 reads YSYEKL. The ends were cut back, 0 bases at V and 7 bases at J, with 10 bases in the middle. This CDR3 is 15 amino acids long. In nucleotides, the CDR3 is TGCGCCAGCAGCCAAGATAACAGCCGGAATTCACCCCTCCACTTT. Its protein is CASSQDNSRNSPLHF.

This clone appeared a few times. This chain links TRBV6-6 with TRBJ1-2; TRBD1 matches at 8 bases. CDR3 length: 14 amino acids. Per germline, CDR1 MNHNY and CDR2 SVGAGI (reference sequence). The V gene end was trimmed by 2 bases and the J gene end by 6 bases; junction bases not matched to a gene: 5. CDR3 nucleotides: TGTGCCAGCAGTTACCCGACAGGGGAAGATGGCTACACCTTC. Translating it yields CASSYPTGEDGYTF.

The chain recombines TRBV14 with TRBJ1-2; D is unresolved. The CDR3 totals 13 residues. Germline values: CDR1 SGHDN, CDR2 FVKESK. V was shortened by 4 bases and J by 8 bases, with 14 bases between the two germline ends. CDR3 in amino acids: CASSPHWTLGYTF. The CDR3 coding sequence is TGTGCCAGCAGCCCTCATTGGACTCTAGGCTACACCTTC.

The chain has TRBV5-4 and TRBJ1-1, with 12 positions matching TRBD1. J gave up 4 bases and V 4 bases, and 11 bases lay outside the gene matches. From germline, CDR1 is SGHNT and CDR2 YYREEE (reference sequence). This CDR3 comprises 17 residues. Here the CDR3 DNA reads TGTGCCAGCAGCATTCCGGGACAGGGGGCCCGGGCCACTGAAGCTTTCTTT. This translates into CASSIPGQGARATEAFF.

The genes are TRBV7-9 and TRBJ1-2; D unclear. The CDR3 extends over 14 amino acids. Germline lookup yields CDR1 SEHNR and CDR2 FQNEAQ (reference sequence). V was trimmed by 2 bases and J by 6 bases, leaving 13 bases between them. The CDR3 DNA reads TGTGCCAGCAGCTTAAAGGCGACGGAGGATGGCTACACCTTC. This gives the protein CASSLKATEDGYTF.

The chain links TRBV27 to TRBJ1-1, with a weak D call TRBD1 (5 bases). With 7 bases removed from V and 5 bases from J, the gap between germline ends came to 14 bases. Germline V gene data show CDR1 as MNHEY and CDR2 as SMNVEV (reference sequence). The length of the CDR3 is 13 residues. The CDR3 nucleotides are TGTGCCAGCACCCTGTCCCCAGGGACTGAAGCTTTCTTT. Translation: CASTLSPGTEAFF.

This clone was observed a handful of times. This chain uses TRBV2 with TRBJ2-1, with D hard to call. The CDR3 covers 13 residues. Germline CDR1 reads SNHLY; CDR2 reads FYNNEI. V lost 2 bases and J lost 8, with 10 bases in between. CDR3 nucleotide sequence: TGTGCCAGCAGTGAAACTCTATCCCATGAGCAGTTCTTC. Its protein product is CASSETLSHEQFF.

V gene TRBV5-1 combines with J gene TRBJ2-7; 9 bases are a match to TRBD2. Germline V CDR1 and CDR2: SGHRS, YFSETQ. The V and J ends lost 0 bases and 2 bases, in that order; junction bases with no gene match: 6. The CDR3 is made up of 16 amino acids. The CDR3 coding sequence is TGCGCCAGCAGCTTGGGTCGTCTAGCGGGGACCTACGAGCAGTACTTC. Residues: CASSLGRLAGTYEQYF.

In this sample, this clone turned up a few times. The chain uses TRBV6-1 and TRBJ2-2; TRBD1 matches at 12 bases. From germline, CDR1 is MNHNS and CDR2 SASEGT. V trimming: 1 base; J trimming: 6 bases; junction bases outside the gene matches: 6. This CDR3 spans 17 amino acids. CDR3 in DNA: TGTGCCAGCAGTGAAGTGGGACAGGGGGCCGGTGCCGGGGAGCTGTTTTTT. Protein product: CASSEVGQGAGAGELFF.

The CDR3: CASSPLLAGVLELFF. Here the CDR3 DNA reads TGTGCCAGCAGTCCTTTACTAGCGGGAGTTCTGGAGCTGTTTTTT. The chain couples TRBV27 to TRBJ2-2; 11 bases align to TRBD2. The CDR3 spans 15 residues. Germline CDR1 MNHEY, CDR2 SMNVEV (reference sequence). The V segment lost 5 bases and the J segment 10 bases; nucleotides outside the gene matches: 9.

This chain links TRBV29-1 with TRBJ2-7, with 11 bases that match TRBD1. Germline V gene sequence: CDR1 SQVTM, CDR2 ANQGSEA. This CDR3 has 14 amino acids. Losses at the gene ends were 6 bases for V and 6 bases for J; bases not matched to a gene: 10. The CDR3 region is CSVAGTGGFGEQYF. In nucleotides, the CDR3 is TGCAGCGTAGCCGGGACAGGGGGATTCGGCGAGCAGTACTTC.

This clone showed up just a few times. The genes are TRBV30 and TRBJ1-2; D unclear. Germline V gene lookup returns CDR1 GTSNPN and CDR2 SVGIG (reference sequence). The CDR3 is 12 amino acids. The germline V and J ends were trimmed by 4 bases and 4 bases, with 10 bases remaining between them. CDR3 sequence: CAWKQAGYGYTF. The CDR3 DNA sequence: TGTGCCTGGAAGCAGGCAGGCTATGGCTACACCTTC.

The rearrangement links TRBV9 to TRBJ2-1; TRBD2 is a possible D gene (7 bases). Germline CDR1 and CDR2: SGDLS and YYNGEE. V lost 4 bases, J lost 7 bases, and 30 bases lay in between. This CDR3 is built from 19 residues. CDR3 amino acids: CASSPRHLGGGQSVNEQFF. The CDR3 coding sequence is TGTGCCAGCAGCCCCCGTCATTTGGGGGGGGGCCAGTCCGTTAATGAGCAGTTCTTC.

The rearrangement links TRBV7-9 to TRBJ1-5; maybe TRBD1 (5 bases). Trimming pared 5 bases from V and 6 bases from J, leaving 8 bases between. Germline V CDR1 and CDR2: SEHNR, FQNEAQ (reference sequence). This CDR3 region has 12 residues. CDR3 amino acids: CASSQGGQPQHF. In DNA, the CDR3 is TGTGCCAGCAGCCAGGGAGGTCAGCCCCAGCATTTT.

This clone appeared a few times. The chain is built from TRBV19 and TRBJ2-6, with D tentatively TRBD1 (6 bases). The CDR3 totals 16 residues. Trimming removed 4 bases at V and 1 base at J, with 11 bases between. CDR1 is LNHDA, CDR2 SQIVND, per germline (reference sequence). The CDR3 DNA sequence: TGTGCCAGTAGTAGGACAGCAGGATCTGGGGCCAACGTCCTGACTTTC. This translates into CASSRTAGSGANVLTF.

The gene calls are TRBV29-1 and TRBJ1-1; 9 bases align to TRBD1. The CDR3 sequence is 12 residues long. CDR1 is SQVTM, CDR2 ANQGSEA, per germline. V dropped 6 bases and J dropped 4; count of bases not matched to a gene: 3. The CDR3 region is CSVTGGRTEAFF. Written as DNA, the CDR3 is TGCAGCGTGACAGGGGGTCGCACTGAAGCTTTCTTT.

This sequence joins TRBV10-3 and TRBJ1-5; 9 nucleotides align to TRBD1. The CDR3 is 15 amino acids. The V segment lost 6 bases and the J segment 11 bases; nucleotides outside the gene matches: 14. Germline V gene data show CDR1 as ENHRY and CDR2 as SYGVKD. CDR3 sequence: CAISPGGTGFISQHF. CDR3 sequence (DNA): TGTGCCATCAGCCCCGGTGGGACAGGGTTCATATCCCAGCATTTT.

The rearrangement uses TRBV19 and TRBJ1-2, with TRBD1 identical over 8 bases. The V segment lost 10 bases and the J segment 7 bases; nucleotides outside the gene matches: 14. The CDR3 contains 14 residues. From germline, CDR1 is LNHDA and CDR2 SQIVND (reference sequence). The CDR3 region has the DNA TGTGCCACCGCTCCGGGACAGGTTAGAGGTGGCTACACCTTC. As protein: CATAPGQVRGGYTF. Drawing the rest from reference TRBV19 and TRBJ1-2, the complete variable domain is DGGITQSPKYLFRKEGQNVTLSCEQNLNHDAMYWYRQDPGQGLRLIYYSQIVNDFQKGDIAEGYSVSREKKESFPLTVTSAQKNPTAFYLCATAPGQVRGGYTFGSGTRLTVV.